The 13 T cell receptor beta chains listed next were all sequenced from one sample in a study of Ad26.COV2.S vaccination and SARS-CoV-2 variants. Regarding treatment: around 19 received Ad26.COV2.S at low or high dose, single or two shots; a few received placebo; per-sample allocation not given. Day 63 following the first vaccine or placebo injection was when the samples were taken. Sequencing used immunoSEQ multiplex PCR; TCRdb keeps in-frame clones, though not all of them. The data show 350,000 to 400,000 clones, with approximately 91% seen just once and under 2% held by the top ten. Sequenced here: peripheral blood, sampled in a trial of Ad26.COV2.S vaccine versus placebo. The source of these receptors is a person between 18 and 60 years old who received the Ad26.COV2.S COVID-19 vaccine or a placebo.

The chain is built from TRBV10-2 and TRBJ2-1; 13 nucleotides match TRBD2. The CDR3 has 16 amino acids. Trimming took 6 bases from V and 3 from J; bases not matched to a gene: 5. Germline V CDR1 and CDR2: WSHSY, SAAADI. This CDR3 is CASRGLAGDRYNEQFF. The DNA for the CDR3 is TGCGCCAGCAGAGGACTAGCGGGAGACCGCTACAATGAGCAGTTCTTC.

The CDR3 bases are TGTGCCTGGAGTAGGACAGGGGACACTGAAGCTTTCTTT. Translating gives CAWSRTGDTEAFF. The chain joins TRBV30 to TRBJ1-1; 9 bases are a match to TRBD1. Germline values: CDR1 GTSNPN, CDR2 SVGIG (reference sequence). V gave up 2 bases and J gave up 3 bases; unmatched junction bases: 1. This CDR3 is 13 amino acids long.

The gene calls are TRBV3-1 (or the pseudogene TRBV3-2) and TRBJ1-6, with 8 bases matching TRBD1. The CDR3 extends over 16 amino acids. With V trimmed by 3 bases and J by 3 bases, 4 bases remained unmatched. The germline V gene encodes CDR1 LGHDT and CDR2 YNNKEL (reference sequence). In nucleotides, the CDR3 is TGTGCCAGCAGCCAGACAGGGGAGAACTATAATTCACCCCTCCACTTT. Its protein product is CASSQTGENYNSPLHF.

Remarks on this clone: Other DNA sequences in this specimen translate into the identical CDR3. The chain carries TRBV28 and TRBJ2-1, with 14 bases that match TRBD2. The CDR3 covers 15 residues. J gave up 6 bases and V 2 bases, and 0 bases lay outside the gene matches. CDR1 is MDHEN, CDR2 SYDVKM, per germline. For the CDR3, the DNA is TGTGCCAGCAGTTTAGGACTAGCGGGAGGCAATGAGCAGTTCTTC. This codes for CASSLGLAGGNEQFF.

The chain links TRBV5-1 to TRBJ2-7; 7 nucleotides line up with TRBD1. V was pared by 4 bases and J by 3 bases, with 7 bases of the junction left unmatched. The CDR3 is 14 amino acids. The germline V gene has CDR1 SGHRS and CDR2 YFSETQ. DNA of the CDR3: TGCGCCAGCAGCCCGACAGGGACACACTACGAGCAGTACTTC. Translated: CASSPTGTHYEQYF.

The CDR3 DNA reads as TGTGCCAGTAGTCTCCAGACAAAGGCGTATGGCTACACCTTC. Protein product: CASSLQTKAYGYTF. This sequence joins TRBV19 and TRBJ1-2; D ambiguous. From germline, CDR1 is LNHDA and CDR2 SQIVND (reference sequence). Trimming cost V 5 bases and J 5 bases, with 15 bases left between them. CDR3 length: 14 residues.

The CDR3 reads CASSLGAAPTDTQYF. DNA of the CDR3: TGTGCCAGCAGCTTAGGCGCGGCCCCCACAGATACGCAGTATTTT. The rearrangement uses TRBV7-2 and TRBJ2-3; unclear D gene. Deletions cut 1 base from V and 2 bases from J, with 10 bases between. The CDR3 length is 15 residues. Germline CDR1 is SGHTA and CDR2 is FQGNSA.

The genes are TRBV6-6 and TRBJ2-1; possible D gene TRBD2, 6 bases. The length of the CDR3 is 12 residues. Trimming removed 6 bases from V and 6 bases from J, with 9 bases in between. The V gene's germline CDR1 is MNHNY and CDR2 SVGAGI (reference sequence). The CDR3 sequence is CASSATSNEQFF. CDR3 coding DNA: TGTGCCAGCAGCGCGACTAGCAATGAGCAGTTCTTC.

The chain joins TRBV11-2 to TRBJ2-5; D unclear. This CDR3 comprises 17 residues. Trimming took off 1 base at V and 1 base at J, with 16 bases between the two ends. Germline V gene sequence: CDR1 SGHAT, CDR2 FQNNGV. CDR3 nucleotides: TGTGCCAGCAGCTTAGTCGGCGCACCTACCCTCCAAGAGACCCAGTACTTC. Translated: CASSLVGAPTLQETQYF.

This chain connects TRBV5-1 to TRBJ2-7; 8 positions agree with TRBD1. The CDR3 length is 16 residues. Germline trimming cut 4 bases from V and 4 bases from J; bases unmatched to any gene: 13. CDR1 SGHRS and CDR2 YFSETQ come from the germline V gene. The CDR3, as DNA: TGCGCCAGCAGCACCGCGGGACAGGCGATCCCATACGAGCAGTACTTC. This translates into CASSTAGQAIPYEQYF.

The chain recombines TRBV4-1 with TRBJ2-6; tentatively, D is TRBD1 or TRBD2 (5 bases each). Trimming removed 4 bases from V and 4 bases from J, with 17 bases in between. From germline, CDR1 is MGHRA and CDR2 YSYEKL. CDR3 length equals 17 residues. The CDR3 spells CASSPTRDRAGANVLTF. Written as DNA, the CDR3 is TGCGCCAGCAGCCCGACAAGGGACCGGGCCGGGGCCAACGTCCTGACTTTC.

This clone was seen only a few times. This chain joins TRBV11-3 and TRBJ2-1; a weak D match, TRBD2 (5 bases). The CDR3 runs 12 residues. Trimming removed 1 base at V and 10 bases at J, with 8 bases between. CDR1 SGHNT and CDR2 YENEEA come from the germline V gene. CDR3 in amino acids: CASSLVRGEQFF. CDR3 sequence (DNA): TGTGCCAGCAGCTTAGTTAGAGGGGAGCAGTTCTTC.

This clone was seen once. The chain couples TRBV12-5 to TRBJ2-3; 8 bases map to TRBD2. Germline lookup yields CDR1 LGHNT and CDR2 FRNRAP. The CDR3 has 17 residues. The V segment lost 0 bases and the J segment 7 bases; nucleotides outside the gene matches: 12. CDR3 residues: CASGLVIQRERHNTQYF. CDR3 nucleotide sequence: TGTGCTAGTGGTTTGGTCATCCAGCGGGAGAGGCATAATACGCAGTATTTT.